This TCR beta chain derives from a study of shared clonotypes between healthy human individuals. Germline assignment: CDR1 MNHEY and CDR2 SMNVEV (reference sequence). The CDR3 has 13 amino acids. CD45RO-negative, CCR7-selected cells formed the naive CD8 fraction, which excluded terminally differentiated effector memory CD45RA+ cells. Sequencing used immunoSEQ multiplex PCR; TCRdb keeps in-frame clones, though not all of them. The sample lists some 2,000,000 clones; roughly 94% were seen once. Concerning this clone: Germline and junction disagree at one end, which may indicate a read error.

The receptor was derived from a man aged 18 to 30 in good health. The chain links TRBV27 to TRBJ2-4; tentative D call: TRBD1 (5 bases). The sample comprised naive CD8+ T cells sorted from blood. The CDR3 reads CASSKDRHWNLNF. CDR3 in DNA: TGTGCCAGCAGTAAAGACAGACACTGGAACCTCAACTTC.